These T cell receptor beta chains were read from a single sample in a study of lymphopenia after photon versus proton radiotherapy. Repertoires were generated with immunoSEQ multiplex PCR, while TCRdb's copy carries only in-frame clones and drops some. Here the sample spans about 40,000 clones, about 86% being singletons. The sample here was peripheral blood, taken from a patient treated with proton-based radiotherapy. These receptors came from a woman in her sixties or seventies with pancreatic cancer. Some clones in this sample may be carry-over from other donors' samples. Both conserved end residues are part of each CDR3. D genes are given only for firm matches. Clone size is stated in some rows and not others, as once, few, many or a class when expanded.

TRBJ1-1,TRBV6-5,.,medium-sized,TGTGCCAGCGCCATCACAGGGTTGAACACTGAAGCTTTCTTT,CASAITGLNTEAFF
TRBJ2-3,TRBV7-8,.,.,TGTGCCAGCAGCCCCCGACTAACAGATACGCAGTATTTT,CASSPRLTDTQYF
TRBJ2-1,TRBV5-1,.,.,TGCGCCAGCAGCTTGGAGGCGGTGCGGGCGTCGACAGATGAGCAGTTCTTC,CASSLEAVRASTDEQFF
TRBJ2-7,TRBV11-2,.,.,TGTGCCAGCAGCTTAGAAGTGAACTACGAGCAGTACTTC,CASSLEVNYEQYF
TRBJ1-1,TRBV27,.,few,TGTGCCAGCAGTTTTTCGGAGAGAACTGAAGCTTTCTTT,CASSFSERTEAFF
TRBJ2-1,TRBV14,TRBD2,.,TGTGCCAGCAGCCCCGGACTAGCGGGAGTCTACGGTGAGCAGTTCTTC,CASSPGLAGVYGEQFF
TRBJ2-3,TRBV5-1,.,.,TGCGCCAGCAGCTTGGGTATGGGACCTAGCACAGATACGCAGTATTTT,CASSLGMGPSTDTQYF
TRBJ2-5,TRBV10-1,.,.,TGCGCCAGCAGTCCCGGTCCTAGGGAGACCCAGTACTTC,CASSPGPRETQYF
TRBJ1-2,TRBV19,TRBD1,.,TGTGCCAGTACCTCGGGACAGGGCCTTTATGGCTACACCTTC,CASTSGQGLYGYTF
TRBJ2-7,TRBV4-3,TRBD2,.,TGCGCCAGCAGCCAAGAGGCTAGCGGGAAGGGCGAGCAGTACTTC,CASSQEASGKGEQYF
TRBJ2-7,TRBV10-1,.,.,TGCGCCAGCGCGGGATCGGCAAACTACGAGCAGTACTTC,CASAGSANYEQYF
TRBJ1-1,TRBV25-1,TRBD1,few,TGTGCCAGCGGCGCTACGACAGGGGATGTCTCTGAAGCTTTCTTT,CASGATTGDVSEAFF
TRBJ1-6,TRBV28,.,.,TGTGCCAGCAGTTTAGTACAGGGCTTTCAAAATTCACCCCTCCACTTT,CASSLVQGFQNSPLHF
TRBJ2-7,TRBV28,TRBD2,once,TGTGCCAGCAGTTCATTCCGGACTAGCGGCTACGAGCAGTACTTC,CASSSFRTSGYEQYF
TRBJ1-2,TRBV5-1,TRBD1,.,TGCGCCAGCAGCGCAGGACAGGGGAACTATGGCTACACCTTC,CASSAGQGNYGYTF
TRBJ1-2,TRBV27,.,once,TGTGCCAGCAGTCCCGGGAGAAGGTATGGCTACACCTTC,CASSPGRRYGYTF
TRBJ1-1,TRBV28,.,.,TGTGCCAGCAGTTTTGGGGGCGGGGGAGCTTTCTTT,CASSFGGGGAFF
TRBJ2-5,TRBV5-1,.,once,TGCGCCAGCGCCTTAAAGGGGGGACAAGAGACCCAGTACTTC,CASALKGGQETQYF
TRBJ1-5,TRBV20-1,.,.,TGCAGTGCTAGAGATCGTCAGCCCCAGCATTTT,CSARDRQPQHF
TRBJ2-3,TRBV25-1,TRBD2,.,TGTGCCAGCAGTGGAGTCCTCGGGACTAGCGACACAGATACGCAGTATTTT,CASSGVLGTSDTDTQYF
TRBJ1-1,TRBV30,TRBD1,.,TGTGCCTGGTGTACAGCCGGGACAGAGTCTGAAGCTTTCTTT,CAWCTAGTESEAFF
TRBJ1-1,TRBV5-4,.,.,TGTGCCAGCAGCCTGGGAGGAGGGGGGAACACTGAAGCTTTCTTT,CASSLGGGGNTEAFF
TRBJ1-2,TRBV27,TRBD1,.,TGTGCCAGCAGTCCCTTGGGTGACAGGGGGTCGTATGGCTACACCTTC,CASSPLGDRGSYGYTF
TRBJ2-3,TRBV28,.,.,TGTGCCAGCAAACTATCTAGCACAGATACGCAGTATTTT,CASKLSSTDTQYF
TRBJ1-1,TRBV19,TRBD1,.,TGTGCCAGTAGCAGACAGGGGACTACTGAAGCTTTCTTT,CASSRQGTTEAFF
TRBJ2-2,TRBV18,.,.,TGTGCCAGCTCACCAGGACATACAAGAACGATCACCGGGGAGCTGTTTTTT,CASSPGHTRTITGELFF
TRBJ2-1,TRBV5-1,TRBD1,once,TGCGCCAGCAGCCCTCGTCCCGGGACAGTGGATAATGAGCAGTTCTTC,CASSPRPGTVDNEQFF
TRBJ1-5,TRBV5-6,.,.,TGTGCCAGCAGCTTGTCGGGTTTCGGAGCCCAATCAAACAATCAGCCCCAGCATTTT,CASSLSGFGAQSNNQPQHF